This is a list of T cell receptor beta chains from one sample in a study of metastatic and nonmetastatic thyroid tumors. TCRdb re-called the PCR reads through MiXCR. The top ten clones hold 32% of a sample with tens of thousands of clones, about 32% of them seen once. Sequenced material: blood. The receptors shown here come from a female donor with papillary thyroid cancer or a benign thyroid nodule (not recorded which). Some clones in this sample may be carry-over from other donors' samples. Each CDR3 is given with its conserved first and last residue. D genes are given only for firm matches.

D: NA
J: TRBJ2-5
V: TRBV7-9
CDR3: CASSPKGPETQYF

D: TRBD2
J: TRBJ2-1
V: TRBV7-3
CDR3: CASSQSSGRSKFF

D: NA
J: TRBJ2-2
V: TRBV28
CDR3: CASSFGNTGELFF

D: TRBD2
J: TRBJ2-7
V: TRBV11-2
CDR3: CASSLVIAGVSYEQYF

D: TRBD1
J: TRBJ1-5
V: TRBV6-1
CDR3: CASSEAPGQGNQPQHF

D: TRBD1
J: TRBJ1-5
V: TRBV30
CDR3: CAWRGQGPQPQHF

D: NA
J: TRBJ1-4
V: TRBV19
CDR3: CASSRGLTGEKLFF

D: NA
J: TRBJ2-2
V: TRBV11-2
CDR3: CASSLLGQDTGELFF

D: NA
J: TRBJ2-2
V: TRBV6-5
CDR3: CESSYSVRGTGELFF

D: TRBD2
J: TRBJ2-2
V: TRBV30
CDR3: CAWSRLAGVGELFF

D: NA
J: TRBJ1-4
V: TRBV9
CDR3: CASSGGRDSTNEKLFF

D: NA
J: TRBJ1-6
V: TRBV12-3/TRBV12-4
CDR3: CASSRDRSPWSPLHF

D: NA
J: TRBJ2-1
V: TRBV29-1
CDR3: CSVVAASYNEQFF

D: NA
J: TRBJ1-5
V: TRBV6-2/TRBV6-3
CDR3: CASGTDNQPQHF

D: NA
J: TRBJ2-5
V: TRBV6-1
CDR3: CASSAVKETQYF

D: TRBD1
J: TRBJ1-2
V: TRBV5-1
CDR3: CASSVGDRAIYGYTF

D: NA
J: TRBJ2-7
V: TRBV3-1
CDR3: CASIPGSYEQYF

D: TRBD1
J: TRBJ2-1
V: TRBV20-1
CDR3: CSARMGQRSYNEQFF

D: TRBD1
J: TRBJ1-4
V: TRBV30
CDR3: CAWPLGQGKKKLFF

D: TRBD1
J: TRBJ1-2
V: TRBV4-1
CDR3: CASSPRGGLANYGYTF

D: NA
J: TRBJ2-5
V: TRBV30
CDR3: CAWSVAGQSVRETQYF

D: TRBD2
J: TRBJ2-1
V: TRBV5-6
CDR3: CASSLVTSGRAMNEQFF

D: NA
J: TRBJ2-7
V: TRBV6-1
CDR3: CASGGDSADEQYF

D: TRBD2
J: TRBJ2-3
V: TRBV5-6
CDR3: CASSYGLAGGVDTQYF

D: NA
J: TRBJ2-7
V: TRBV7-8
CDR3: CASSSFSTGHEQYF

D: NA
J: TRBJ2-7
V: TRBV7-2
CDR3: CASSLALNTGYEQYF

D: TRBD1
J: TRBJ2-3
V: TRBV2
CDR3: CASSPGTGGARTDTQYF

D: NA
J: TRBJ1-5
V: TRBV28
CDR3: CASSSQLDQPQHF

D: NA
J: TRBJ2-3
V: TRBV19
CDR3: CASSIDGRTDTQYF

D: TRBD1
J: TRBJ2-3
V: TRBV2
CDR3: CANSVYNTGANTDTQYF

D: TRBD2
J: TRBJ2-7
V: TRBV3-1
CDR3: CASSPRGRGNYEQYF

D: TRBD2
J: TRBJ2-1
V: TRBV30
CDR3: CACPAGTSDLNEQFF

D: TRBD1
J: TRBJ2-7
V: TRBV6-2/TRBV6-3
CDR3: CASRTQGSQGEQYF

D: NA
J: TRBJ1-2
V: TRBV2
CDR3: CASSEAGSVYGYTF

D: NA
J: TRBJ2-7
V: TRBV6-5
CDR3: CASSYSAGGVEQYF

D: NA
J: TRBJ1-3
V: TRBV7-2
CDR3: CASSLERNTIYF

D: NA
J: TRBJ2-7
V: TRBV6-2/TRBV6-3
CDR3: CASSPSYEQYF

D: NA
J: TRBJ2-3
V: TRBV6-2/TRBV6-3
CDR3: CAIRGAGTDHTQYF